This TCR beta chain stems from a study of preoperative IRX-2 immunotherapy in early breast cancer. CDR1 is WNHNN and CDR2 is SYGVQD in the germline V gene (reference sequence). This CDR3 is built from 15 residues. The germline V and J ends were trimmed by 5 bases and 0 bases, with 12 bases remaining between them. Only in-frame clones appear in the TCRdb table, and some are missing; sequencing was by immunoSEQ multiplex PCR. The repertoire holds 25,000 to 35,000 clones, 82% seen once, with 3% to 3.5% in the top ten. Treatment of the sample: preoperative locoregional IRX-2 cytokine immunotherapy. This phase Ib study tested locoregional IRX-2 cytokine immunotherapy given before surgery.

The specimen was taken from a patient treated with IRX-2 immunotherapy. This clonotype originated in a human donor with breast cancer. V is TRBV10-1 and J is TRBJ2-3, with D possibly called TRBD1 or TRBD2 (5 bases each). CDR3 bases: TGCGCCAGCAGTTTACAGGAGGTTAGCACAGATACGCAGTATTTT. Protein sequence: CASSLQEVSTDTQYF.